These 32 T cell receptor beta chains came from one sample sequenced in a study of identical twins. MiXCR was run by TCRdb on the 5' RACE reads, yielding one entry per CDR3 protein. This table has approximately 890,000 distinct CDR3 sequences, around an eighth appearing once. The same data also contributed to another study, on yellow fever vaccine responses in identical twins.

Sequenced sample: PBMCs. These receptors originate from a woman in her late teens or twenties in good health.

This clonotype was seen only a few times. V gene TRBV15 combines with J gene TRBJ2-5; TRBD2 agrees at 10 bases. The CDR3 contains 15 residues. V lost 1 base to trimming and J lost 5 bases; unmatched junction nucleotides: 4. Per the germline V gene, CDR1 is LNHNV and CDR2 is YYDKDF (reference sequence). The CDR3 reads CATSRVTSGVETQYF. The CDR3, as DNA: TGTGCCACCAGCAGAGTAACTAGCGGGGTGGAGACCCAGTACTTC.

This clonotype was counted between two and nine times. The V gene is TRBV29-1, the J gene TRBJ2-5; D is perhaps TRBD1 (6 bases). This CDR3 spans 12 amino acids. Germline CDR1 and CDR2: SQVTM and ANQGSEA. V lost 7 bases to trimming and J lost 6 bases, with 15 bases between them. CDR3 coding DNA: TGCAGCGCCTCATGGGGGCTAAAGACCCAGTACTTC. Its translation is CSASWGLKTQYF.

This clonotype was counted at least ten times. This chain uses TRBV5-1 with TRBJ2-1; no definite D call. The V and J ends lost 0 bases and 0 bases respectively, with 10 bases between them. Looked up from germline, CDR1 is SGHRS and CDR2 is YFSETQ. The CDR3 extends over 16 amino acids. CDR3 in amino acids: CASSLVGSSSYNEQFF. The CDR3 nucleotides are TGCGCCAGCAGCTTGGTCGGGTCCAGCTCCTACAATGAGCAGTTCTTC. Full variable domain (missing parts from reference TRBV5-1 and TRBJ2-1): KAGVTQTPRYLIKTRGQQVTLSCSPISGHRSVSWYQQTPGQGLQFLFEYFSETQRNKGNFPGRFSGRQFSNSRSEMNVSTLELGDSALYLCASSLVGSSSYNEQFFGPGTRLTVL.

This clonotype was picked up a small number of times. This is likely a read error, given that the CDR3 carries no conserved phenylalanine or tryptophan at its end. The genes are TRBV20-1 and TRBJ1-4, with 7 bases lining up with TRBD1. CDR1 is DFQATT and CDR2 is SNEGSKA in the germline V gene (reference sequence). The V gene end was trimmed by 0 bases and the J gene end by 3 bases; junction bases not matched to a gene: 7. This CDR3 is 16 amino acids long. In DNA, the CDR3 is TGCAGTGCTAGAGATTCGGCAGGGGGAGCTAATGAAAAACTGTTTATT. It is translated as CSARDSAGGANEKLFI.

This chain joins TRBV3-1 and TRBJ1-1, with 7 positions matching TRBD1. After removal of 0 bases from V and 3 bases from J, the junction contained 4 bases not matched to a gene. The length of the CDR3 is 15 residues. The germline V gene has CDR1 LGHDT and CDR2 YNNKEL (reference sequence). CDR3 sequence: CASSQEPTGDTEAFF. CDR3 sequence (DNA): TGTGCCAGCAGCCAAGAGCCCACAGGGGACACTGAAGCTTTCTTT.

The gene calls are TRBV20-1 and TRBJ2-2; a weak D match, TRBD2 (5 bases). The CDR3 totals 14 residues. The V gene lost 0 bases and the J gene lost 4 bases, with 9 bases spanning the gap. CDR1 DFQATT and CDR2 SNEGSKA come from the germline V gene (reference sequence). CDR3 protein: CSARERALTGELFF. The CDR3 DNA is TGCAGTGCTAGAGAGCGGGCCCTCACCGGGGAGCTGTTTTTT.

This chain joins TRBV21-1 and TRBJ1-5. TRBV21-1 is flagged as a pseudogene. The CDR3 is 18 amino acids. The DNA of the CDR3 is TGTGCCAGCAGCAAAGTTCCAGAGCCTAATGATAGCAATCAGCCCCAGCATTTT. Translation gives CASSKVPEPNDSNQPQHF.

CDR3 bases: TGTGCCAGCAGCTTAGGTTGGGAGCCCTCCTACAATGAGCAGTTCTTC. Protein: CASSLGWEPSYNEQFF. The J gene is TRBJ2-1, the V gene TRBV7-9; the D gene is possibly TRBD2 (5 bases). The V gene's germline CDR1 is SEHNR and CDR2 FQNEAQ (reference sequence). The length of the CDR3 is 16 residues. The ends were cut back, 1 base at V and 0 bases at J, with 10 bases in the middle.

The chain joins TRBV29-1 to TRBJ2-7; D may match TRBD1 or TRBD2 (5 bases each). The germline V and J ends were trimmed by 6 bases and 6 bases, with 18 bases remaining between them. CDR3 length equals 13 residues. Germline V gives CDR1 SQVTM, CDR2 ANQGSEA. Written as DNA, the CDR3 is TGCAGCGTGGGGGAGAGTTGGCCCGGCGAGCAGTACGTC. Translation: CSVGESWPGEQYV.

This clonotype was recorded a few times. The chain uses TRBV6-2 or TRBV6-3 and TRBJ2-3; 9 bases align to TRBD2. The V gene end was trimmed by 2 bases and the J gene end by 2 bases; junction bases not matched to a gene: 2. Germline V gene sequence: CDR1 MNHEY, CDR2 SVGEGT. This CDR3 is built from 15 residues. The CDR3 is CASSYPGLATDTQYF. The CDR3 DNA follows: TGTGCCAGCAGTTACCCGGGACTAGCCACAGATACGCAGTATTTT.

The genes are TRBV6-4 and TRBJ1-1; D is perhaps TRBD1 (5 bases). The CDR3 has 14 amino acids. Looked up from germline, CDR1 is MRHNA and CDR2 is SNTAGT. The ends were cut back, 5 bases at V and 3 bases at J, with 13 bases in the middle. The CDR3 here is CASSKTGVDTEAFF. CDR3 nucleotides: TGTGCCAGCAGTAAGACGGGGGTGGACACTGAAGCTTTCTTT.

This clonotype turned up a few times. The chain recombines TRBV20-1 with TRBJ2-7, with 9 bases fitting TRBD2. V shed 1 base and J 3 bases; nucleotides not matched to a gene: 13. The CDR3 totals 17 residues. CDR1 is DFQATT, CDR2 SNEGSKA, per germline (reference sequence). The CDR3 region is CSARGFQASGARYEQYF. CDR3 in DNA: TGCAGTGCTAGAGGGTTTCAAGCTAGCGGGGCCCGCTACGAGCAGTACTTC.

J is TRBJ2-1 and V is TRBV9; TRBD1 might be the D (5 bases). Germline V gene data show CDR1 as SGDLS and CDR2 as YYNGEE. The CDR3 totals 13 residues. Between the trimmed V and J ends, which lost 5 bases and 2 bases, there was a span of 8 bases. As DNA, the CDR3 is TGTGCCAGCAGTGGGGCCACCTACAATGAGCAGTTCTTC. Residues: CASSGATYNEQFF. Full variable domain (remainder filled in from reference TRBV9 and TRBJ2-1): DSGVTQTPKHLITATGQRVTLRCSPRSGDLSVYWYQQSLDQGLQFLIQYYNGEERAKGNILERFSAQQFPDLHSELNLSSLELGDSALYFCASSGATYNEQFFGPGTRLTVL.

The chain has TRBV7-8 and TRBJ1-2; 9 nucleotides align to TRBD1. From germline, CDR1 is SGHVS and CDR2 FQNEAQ. The length of the CDR3 is 14 residues. Trimming removed 4 bases from V and 6 bases from J; junction bases left unmatched: 6. DNA of the CDR3: TGTGCCAGCAGCTGGGACAGGGCGATGAATGGCTACACCTTC. Amino acid sequence: CASSWDRAMNGYTF. The whole variable domain, filled in from reference TRBV7-8 and TRBJ1-2, reads GAGVSQSPRYKVAKRGQDVALRCDPISGHVSLFWYQQALGQGPEFLTYFQNEAQLDKSGLPSDRFFAERPEGSVSTLKIQRTQQEDSAVYLCASSWDRAMNGYTFGSGTRLTVV.

The chain combines TRBV15 with TRBJ1-4; the D is unclear. Germline V lookup: CDR1 LNHNV, CDR2 YYDKDF (reference sequence). The CDR3 is 14 residues long. V lost 2 bases to trimming and J lost 7 bases, with 11 bases between them. CDR3 sequence (DNA): TGTGCCACCAGCAGACCTACTCTGAGTGAAAAACTGTTTTTT. Amino acid sequence: CATSRPTLSEKLFF.

The V and J genes are TRBV6-1 and TRBJ2-2, with a possible D match to TRBD2 (5 bases). The CDR3 spans 14 residues. Germline V lookup: CDR1 MNHNS, CDR2 SASEGT. Trimming cost V 8 bases and J 6 bases, with 16 bases left between them. CDR3 protein: CASGEGAVSGELFF. DNA for the CDR3: TGTGCCAGCGGAGAGGGAGCCGTGTCCGGGGAGCTGTTTTTT.

In its sample, this clonotype was seen a few times. This rearrangement joins TRBV29-1 to TRBJ2-2, with D unresolved. Germline CDR1 SQVTM, CDR2 ANQGSEA. Trimming shortened V by 5 bases and J by 6 bases, and 7 bases separated the two germline ends. The CDR3 loop spans 11 amino acids. DNA for the CDR3: TGCAGCGTTTGGGCCGCCGGGGAGCTGTTTTTT. This encodes CSVWAAGELFF.

The rearrangement joins TRBV3-1 to TRBJ1-1, with D possibly matching TRBD1 (6 bases). CDR1 and CDR2 (germline): LGHDT, YNNKEL (reference sequence). The CDR3 extends over 11 amino acids. V was trimmed by 4 bases and J by 7 bases, leaving 7 bases between them. The CDR3 DNA sequence: TGTGCCAGCAGCCTACAGGGTGAAGCTTTCTTT. Its translation is CASSLQGEAFF.

This clonotype was observed once. The J gene is TRBJ2-7, the V gene TRBV20-1, with 10 bases aligning to TRBD2. This CDR3 is 16 amino acids long. Germline lookup yields CDR1 DFQATT and CDR2 SNEGSKA (reference sequence). V lost 0 bases, J lost 5 bases, and 10 bases stayed unmatched. The CDR3 loop is CSARDLASGSWDEQYF. CDR3 nucleotides: TGCAGTGCTAGAGATCTAGCTAGCGGGAGTTGGGACGAGCAGTACTTC.

This clonotype was recorded at least ten times. This chain uses TRBV6-5 with TRBJ1-5, with 7 bases matching TRBD1. Trimming cost V 3 bases and J 2 bases; bases outside gene matches: 1. The CDR3 spans 14 residues. Germline CDR1 is MNHEY and CDR2 is SVGAGI. CDR3 in amino acids: CASSYGTGNQPQHF. The CDR3 bases are TGTGCCAGCAGTTATGGGACAGGCAATCAGCCCCAGCATTTT.

This clonotype has more than one count but fewer than ten. The limits of the CDR3 on the DNA are not certain, so only TCRdb's listed CDR3 is given. The chain employs TRBV7-2 and TRBJ2-6. Per germline, CDR1 SGHTA and CDR2 FQGNSA. Counting both end residues, the CDR3 totals 16 amino acids. CDR3 amino acids: CASSLMVASGANVLSF.

This clonotype was seen a few times. The gene calls are TRBV9 and TRBJ2-7; 8 bases are a match to TRBD1. CDR3 length equals 18 residues. The germline V gene has CDR1 SGDLS and CDR2 YYNGEE. The V and J ends lost 0 bases and 0 bases, in that order; junction bases with no gene match: 11. The CDR3 sequence is CASSVGPGTGSSSYEQYF. In DNA form, the CDR3 reads TGTGCCAGCAGCGTAGGTCCCGGGACAGGCTCGAGCTCCTACGAGCAGTACTTC. The complete variable domain, with remaining parts taken from reference TRBV9 and TRBJ2-7, reads DSGVTQTPKHLITATGQRVTLRCSPRSGDLSVYWYQQSLDQGLQFLIQYYNGEERAKGNILERFSAQQFPDLHSELNLSSLELGDSALYFCASSVGPGTGSSSYEQYFGPGTRLTVT.

The V and J genes are TRBV4-1 and TRBJ2-7; the D gene is possibly TRBD1 (5 bases). In germline, CDR1 is MGHRA, CDR2 YSYEKL. The CDR3 covers 16 residues. The V end lost 0 bases, the J end lost 2 bases, and 14 bases lay between the germline ends. This chain's CDR3 is CASSQDSAGSPYEQYF. The DNA for the CDR3 is TGCGCCAGCAGCCAAGATTCGGCAGGGTCGCCCTACGAGCAGTACTTC.

In this sample, this clonotype turned up a few times. The chain links TRBV10-3 to TRBJ1-1; 9 bases map to TRBD1. The CDR3 runs to 15 residues. Looked up from germline, CDR1 is ENHRY and CDR2 is SYGVKD. The junction had 5 bases not matched to a gene; V was cut back by 6 bases and J by 0 bases. CDR3 nucleotide sequence: TGTGCCATCAGCCGGACAGGGGACATGAACACTGAAGCTTTCTTT. It codes for CAISRTGDMNTEAFF.

This clonotype was picked up many times. The chain is built from TRBV4-2 and TRBJ2-1, with D perhaps being TRBD1 or TRBD2 (5 bases each). CDR3 length: 16 amino acids. V lost 1 base to trimming and J lost 2 bases, with 12 bases between them. The germline V gene has CDR1 LGHNA and CDR2 YNFKEQ. The DNA for the CDR3 is TGTGCCAGCAGCCAAGGCGAGGGGCCCCCCTACAATGAGCAGTTCTTC. Protein: CASSQGEGPPYNEQFF.

This clonotype was picked up many times. The chain carries TRBV3-1 and TRBJ2-2; D is possibly TRBD1 or TRBD2 (5 bases each). This CDR3 spans 15 amino acids. CDR1 is LGHDT, CDR2 YNNKEL, per germline (reference sequence). The V end was cut by 1 base, the J end by 3 bases, with 9 bases between. CDR3 in DNA: TGTGCCAGCAGCCAAGGTGGGACCTACACCGGGGAGCTGTTTTTT. Protein: CASSQGGTYTGELFF.

The CDR3, as DNA: TGTGCCAGCTCTGACAGGACTGGGGTGGGCTCCTACGAGCAGTACGTC. This encodes CASSDRTGVGSYEQYV. V gene TRBV18 combines with J gene TRBJ2-7, with D possibly matching TRBD1 (6 bases). V was clipped by 6 bases and J by 0 bases, with 18 bases between them. Germline V gene sequence: CDR1 KGHSH, CDR2 LQKENI. CDR3 length: 16 amino acids.

This clonotype was seen a handful of times. J is TRBJ1-1 and V is TRBV5-1; D is ambiguous. In germline, CDR1 is SGHRS, CDR2 YFSETQ. V lost 1 base to trimming and J lost 4 bases, with 14 bases between them. This CDR3 has 15 amino acids. The CDR3 bases are TGCGCCAGCAGCTTGTATGAGGTCATGGGCACTGAAGCTTTCTTT. It is translated as CASSLYEVMGTEAFF. Looking up the rest from reference TRBV5-1 and TRBJ1-1 gives the full variable domain: KAGVTQTPRYLIKTRGQQVTLSCSPISGHRSVSWYQQTPGQGLQFLFEYFSETQRNKGNFPGRFSGRQFSNSRSEMNVSTLELGDSALYLCASSLYEVMGTEAFFGQGTRLTVV.

This clonotype came up many times. CDR3: CASSLGLSSWNEQFF. The DNA for the CDR3 is TGTGCCAGCAGTTTAGGACTATCGTCCTGGAATGAGCAGTTCTTC. J is TRBJ2-1 and V is TRBV12-3 or TRBV12-4, with D perhaps TRBD2 (5 bases). V was cut by 1 base and J by 7 bases, with 14 bases left in between. The CDR3 runs 15 residues.

This clonotype was detected only a few times. The chain recombines TRBV11-1 with TRBJ2-5; D gene unclear. The V gene lost 1 base and the J gene lost 4 bases, with 22 bases spanning the gap. CDR3 length equals 18 residues. Germline CDR1 and CDR2: SGHAT and FQDESV (reference sequence). The DNA for the CDR3 is TGTGCCAGCAGCTTAGTGAGATCCCGGCTAGTGGGTGTAGAGACCCAGTACTTC. The encoded protein is CASSLVRSRLVGVETQYF.

The V call is TRBV27, the J call TRBJ2-1, with TRBD2 as a possible D gene (5 bases). CDR1 and CDR2 from the germline V gene are MNHEY and SMNVEV (reference sequence). V was clipped by 10 bases and J by 1 base, with 29 bases between them. This CDR3 is 19 amino acids long. CDR3 residues: CATIPTRVRFATSYNEQFF. CDR3 coding DNA: TGTGCCACAATCCCAACGCGGGTAAGGTTTGCAACTTCCTACAATGAGCAGTTCTTC.

The V gene is TRBV5-6, the J gene TRBJ2-7; 7 bases are shared with TRBD2. Germline loops: CDR1 SGHDT, CDR2 YYEEEE. J gave up 6 bases and V 2 bases, and 2 bases lay outside the gene matches. The CDR3 totals 12 residues. The CDR3 DNA reads TGTGCCAGCAGCTTAGGCGGGGGCGAGCAGTACGTC. Protein product: CASSLGGGEQYV.